Below are 11 T cell receptor beta chains sequenced from a single sample in a study of T cell repertoires in ileal Crohn's disease. Time point defined: proximal margin of the surgical specimen (macroscopically non-inflamed). Using immunoSEQ multiplex PCR, the repertoire was profiled, and TCRdb retains in-frame clones only, with some absent. The sample records several thousand clones, around nine tenths being singletons. Source material: ileal tissue. All receptors come from an adult with Crohn's disease.

The gene calls are TRBV30 and TRBJ1-5; perhaps TRBD1 as D (6 bases). Trimming pared 2 bases from V and 7 bases from J, leaving 9 bases between. Germline CDR1 and CDR2: GTSNPN and SVGIG (reference sequence). There are 12 residues in the CDR3. CDR3 amino acids: CAWSTGAQPQHF. DNA of the CDR3: TGTGCCTGGAGTACGGGGGCACAGCCCCAGCATTTT. The full variable domain, with the rest looked up from reference TRBV30 and TRBJ1-5, is SQTIHQWPATLVQPVGSPLSLECTVEGTSNPNLYWYRQAAGRGLQLLFYSVGIGQISSEVPQNLSASRPQDRQFILSSKKLLLSDSGFYLCAWSTGAQPQHFGDGTRLSIL.

This chain joins TRBV29-1 and TRBJ1-2; D is perhaps TRBD1 (6 bases). V lost 5 bases, J lost 7 bases, and 17 bases lay in between. Per germline, CDR1 SQVTM and CDR2 ANQGSEA. This CDR3 has 13 residues. As DNA, the CDR3 is TGCAGCGTTCAGACAGGCATGGCGGTTGGCTACACCTTC. Translated: CSVQTGMAVGYTF.

The gene calls are TRBV6-5 and TRBJ2-7; 8 nucleotides line up with TRBD1. The V and J ends lost 6 bases and 6 bases, in that order; junction bases with no gene match: 13. The CDR3 consists of 15 residues. Germline values: CDR1 MNHEY, CDR2 SVGAGI. The CDR3 sequence: CASRPNRGEGSEQYF. The DNA of the CDR3 is TGTGCCAGCAGACCCAACAGGGGGGAAGGTTCCGAGCAGTACTTC.

This clone appeared once. The gene calls are TRBV29-1 and TRBJ1-3; the D gene is possibly TRBD1 (6 bases). V gave up 6 bases and J gave up 1 base, with 7 bases separating them. This CDR3 has 12 amino acids. Germline CDR1 and CDR2: SQVTM and ANQGSEA. CDR3: CSVQGSGNTIYF. In DNA, the CDR3 is TGCAGCGTCCAGGGGTCTGGAAACACCATATATTTT.

This clone turned up a few times. The chain carries TRBV9 and TRBJ2-1; the match to TRBD2 covers 10 bases. The CDR3 runs 15 residues. From germline, CDR1 is SGDLS and CDR2 YYNGEE. The trim removed 4 bases at V and 4 bases at J, leaving 5 bases unmatched. The CDR3 sequence is CASSQTSGNYNEQFF. The CDR3 DNA sequence: TGTGCCAGCAGCCAAACTAGCGGGAATTACAATGAGCAGTTCTTC.

This clone was found once. The genes are TRBV5-1 and TRBJ1-6; 7 bases align to TRBD1. Germline loops: CDR1 SGHRS, CDR2 YFSETQ. The CDR3 sequence is 17 residues long. The junction had 7 bases not matched to a gene; V was cut back by 4 bases and J by 0 bases. As DNA, the CDR3 is TGCGCCAGCAGCCTCACAGGGGCTGTCTCCTATAATTCACCCCTCCACTTT. Its translation: CASSLTGAVSYNSPLHF.

The CDR3 loop reads CASSQGGGGPGGYEQFF. The CDR3 DNA reads TGCGCCAGCAGCCAAGGGGGAGGCGGGCCTGGGGGGTATGAGCAGTTCTTC. This chain connects TRBV4-3 to TRBJ2-1, with D possibly matching TRBD2 (6 bases). CDR1 LGHNA and CDR2 YSLEER come from the germline V gene. This CDR3 has 17 amino acids. V gave up 1 base and J gave up 8 bases, with 21 bases separating them.

The rearrangement uses TRBV11-2 and TRBJ1-1; D is unclear. V was clipped by 1 base and J by 2 bases, with 8 bases between them. The length of the CDR3 is 14 residues. From germline, CDR1 is SGHAT and CDR2 FQNNGV. The CDR3 DNA reads as TGTGCCAGCAGCTTAGGGGTTTATAACACTGAAGCTTTCTTT. It specifies CASSLGVYNTEAFF.

Only one count was recorded for this clone. The genes are TRBV14 and TRBJ2-2; 8 bases line up with TRBD1. Germline-derived CDR1 and CDR2 are SGHDN and FVKESK. The V gene end was trimmed by 3 bases and the J gene end by 13 bases; junction bases not matched to a gene: 7. The CDR3 spans 13 residues. CDR3 residues: CASSHSRGTGLFF. The CDR3 DNA is TGTGCCAGCAGCCACAGCCGGGGGACAGGGCTGTTTTTT.

This chain joins TRBV7-2 and TRBJ2-1, with TRBD2 matching over 11 bases. The germline V gene encodes CDR1 SGHTA and CDR2 FQGNSA. CDR3 length: 16 residues. V shed 0 bases, J shed 7 bases, and the junction held 5 bases outside the gene matches. The CDR3 DNA follows: TGTGCCAGCAGCTTAGCCGGGACTAGCGGAACTAATGAGCAGTTCTTC. Translation: CASSLAGTSGTNEQFF.

J is TRBJ2-3 and V is TRBV15, with TRBD2 matching over 9 bases. Trimming cost V 0 bases and J 4 bases; bases outside gene matches: 5. This CDR3 has 16 amino acids. Germline-derived CDR1 and CDR2 are LNHNV and YYDKDF (reference sequence). The CDR3 protein is CATSRELAGSPDTQYF. The CDR3 DNA follows: TGTGCCACCAGCAGAGAACTAGCGGGTTCCCCAGATACGCAGTATTTT. The entire variable domain, with the rest obtained from reference TRBV15 and TRBJ2-3, is as follows: DAMVIQNPRYQVTQFGKPVTLSCSQTLNHNVMYWYQQKSSQAPKLLFHYYDKDFNNEADTPDNFQSRRPNTSFCFLDIRSPGLGDTAMYLCATSRELAGSPDTQYFGPGTRLTVL.